There are a few counts of the clone carrying this T cell receptor (beta chain). This table comes from immunoSEQ multiplex PCR, and its TCRdb copy is limited to in-frame clones, with some not included. This sample has about 96,000 clones, with around 85% found just once. This sample was included in a study of blood T cell repertoires in COVID-19. With 3 bases clipped from V and 3 bases from J, the junction kept 5 bases outside the gene matches. This CDR3 spans 16 amino acids. CDR1 SGHVS and CDR2 FQNEAQ come from the germline V gene. The chain links TRBV7-8 to TRBJ2-3, with 11 bases fitting TRBD2. The sequence derives from a woman between 55 and 75 years old with acute or convalescent COVID-19. Sequenced sample: peripheral blood. Written as DNA, the CDR3 is TGTGCCAGCAGCTTCACATTAGCGGGGGGGACAGATACGCAGTATTTT. Encoded protein: CASSFTLAGGTDTQYF.